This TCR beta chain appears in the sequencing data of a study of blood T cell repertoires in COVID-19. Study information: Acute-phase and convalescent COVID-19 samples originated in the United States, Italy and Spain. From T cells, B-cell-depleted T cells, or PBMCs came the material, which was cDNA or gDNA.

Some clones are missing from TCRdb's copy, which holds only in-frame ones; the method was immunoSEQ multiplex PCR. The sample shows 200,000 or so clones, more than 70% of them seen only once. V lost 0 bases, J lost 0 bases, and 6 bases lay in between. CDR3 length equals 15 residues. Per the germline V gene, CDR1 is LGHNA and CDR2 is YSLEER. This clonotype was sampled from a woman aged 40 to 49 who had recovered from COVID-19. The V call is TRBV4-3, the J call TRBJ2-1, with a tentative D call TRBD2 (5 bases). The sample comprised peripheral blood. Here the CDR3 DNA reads TGCGCCAGCAGCCAAGATCGGGACTCCTACAATGAGCAGTTCTTC. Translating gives CASSQDRDSYNEQFF.